These 28 T cell receptor beta chains were sequenced from one sample in a study of blood T cell repertoires in COVID-19. TCRdb's copy holds only in-frame clones and misses some; the assay was immunoSEQ multiplex PCR. The data contain hundreds of thousands of clones, approximately 90% of them seen just once; the ten biggest clones take up about 4.6%. The sequenced material came from peripheral blood. The origin of the receptors is a man in his forties with acute or convalescent COVID-19.

The CDR3 sequence: CASSQRTGEGEQYF. As DNA, the CDR3 is TGTGCCAGCAGCCAAAGGACAGGGGAGGGGGAGCAGTACTTC. The V and J genes are TRBV3-1 (or the pseudogene TRBV3-2) and TRBJ2-7; 9 bases match TRBD1. The CDR3 has 14 residues. J was trimmed by 7 bases and V by 2 bases; bases with no gene match: 6. Germline V gives CDR1 LGHDT, CDR2 YNNKEL (reference sequence).

The chain is built from TRBV30 and TRBJ1-4, with 7 bases identical to TRBD1. This CDR3 has 11 amino acids. CDR1 is GTSNPN, CDR2 SVGIG, per germline (reference sequence). Trimming cost V 3 bases and J 8 bases; bases outside gene matches: 0. CDR3 sequence (DNA): TGTGCCTGGAGCAGGGGGGAAAAACTGTTTTTT. Translation gives CAWSRGEKLFF. The full variable domain, in which reference TRBV30 and TRBJ1-4 provide the parts outside the CDR3, is SQTIHQWPATLVQPVGSPLSLECTVEGTSNPNLYWYRQAAGRGLQLLFYSVGIGQISSEVPQNLSASRPQDRQFILSSKKLLLSDSGFYLCAWSRGEKLFFGSGTQLSVL.

The genes are TRBV5-6 and TRBJ1-1, with 8 bases aligning to TRBD1. This CDR3 is built from 17 residues. Trimming at V came to 5 bases and at J to 4 bases, leaving 16 bases not matched to a gene. The germline V gene has CDR1 SGHDT and CDR2 YYEEEE. CDR3 nucleotide sequence: TGTGCCAGCAGTCTATCCCTGACAGGGGAATGGGGCACTGAAGCTTTCTTT. It translates to CASSLSLTGEWGTEAFF.

CDR3 in amino acids: CASSPREGSDYGYTF. The CDR3 nucleotides are TGTGCCAGCTCACCCAGGGAGGGAAGTGACTATGGCTACACCTTC. The V call is TRBV18, the J call TRBJ1-2; D is perhaps TRBD1 (5 bases). With 3 bases removed from V and 3 bases from J, the gap between germline ends came to 14 bases. Germline V gene data show CDR1 as KGHSH and CDR2 as LQKENI. The CDR3 has 15 amino acids. The full variable domain, rest sourced from reference TRBV18 and TRBJ1-2, is NAGVMQNPRHLVRRRGQEARLRCSPMKGHSHVYWYRQLPEEGLKFMVYLQKENIIDESGMPKERFSAEFPKEGPSILRIQQVVRGDSAAYFCASSPREGSDYGYTFGSGTRLTVV.

As DNA, the CDR3 is TGCGCCAGCAGACGTACGACAGGGAACTATGGCTACACCTTC. This gives the protein CASRRTTGNYGYTF. The J gene is TRBJ1-2, the V gene TRBV5-1, with 7 bases aligning to TRBD1. The length of the CDR3 is 14 residues. From germline, CDR1 is SGHRS and CDR2 YFSETQ. V shed 5 bases, J shed 2 bases, and the junction held 6 bases outside the gene matches. The entire variable domain, with the rest obtained from reference TRBV5-1 and TRBJ1-2, is as follows: KAGVTQTPRYLIKTRGQQVTLSCSPISGHRSVSWYQQTPGQGLQFLFEYFSETQRNKGNFPGRFSGRQFSNSRSEMNVSTLELGDSALYLCASRRTTGNYGYTFGSGTRLTVV.

This clone was detected only once. The genes are TRBV3-1 (or the pseudogene TRBV3-2) and TRBJ1-1; TRBD1 might be the D (5 bases). Germline loops: CDR1 LGHDT, CDR2 YNNKEL (reference sequence). V lost 3 bases and J lost 3, with 11 bases in between. CDR3 length: 14 amino acids. The CDR3 reads CASSHLPGDTEAFF. DNA of the CDR3: TGTGCCAGCAGCCATTTACCGGGGGACACTGAAGCTTTCTTT.

The rearrangement links TRBV10-3 to TRBJ2-1; D unresolved. The germline gives CDR1 ENHRY, CDR2 SYGVKD. Trimming stripped 11 bases from V and 0 bases from J, with 8 bases between. The CDR3 totals 12 residues. CDR3 region: CASRSSYNEQFF. Written as DNA, the CDR3 is TGTGCCTCGAGGAGCTCCTACAATGAGCAGTTCTTC.

The rearrangement joins TRBV29-1 to TRBJ2-3; 10 positions agree with TRBD1. V dropped 4 bases and J dropped 5; count of bases not matched to a gene: 9. From germline, CDR1 is SQVTM and CDR2 ANQGSEA. The CDR3 runs to 15 residues. This CDR3 is CSVGSDRGFEDTQYF. CDR3 DNA sequence: TGCAGCGTTGGCTCGGACAGGGGGTTTGAAGATACGCAGTATTTT.

This chain links TRBV4-2 with TRBJ2-3, with a possible D match to TRBD2 (5 bases). The CDR3 consists of 16 residues. The V and J ends lost 1 base and 5 bases respectively, with 16 bases between them. CDR1 is LGHNA and CDR2 is YNFKEQ in the germline V gene. CDR3 in amino acids: CASSQGSGASIDTQYF. CDR3 sequence (DNA): TGTGCCAGCAGCCAAGGCAGCGGAGCATCCATAGATACGCAGTATTTT.

The chain recombines TRBV23-1 with TRBJ1-2; 7 nucleotides match TRBD1. TRBV23-1 is reported as an ORF; its role is uncertain. Germline trimming cut 5 bases from V and 8 bases from J; bases unmatched to any gene: 14. The CDR3 extends over 15 amino acids. The CDR3 DNA follows: TGCGCCAGCAGTTATTTGACAGGGAATTATAAAGGCTACACCTTC. This sequence encodes CASSYLTGNYKGYTF.

This clone was seen only a few times. The chain uses TRBV7-8 and TRBJ1-4, with D unresolved. Trimming cost V 5 bases and J 0 bases, with 10 bases left between them. Germline V gives CDR1 SGHVS, CDR2 FQNEAQ. CDR3 length: 15 amino acids. CDR3 coding DNA: TGTGCCAGCAGCCCTCACAGAGCAACTAATGAAAAACTGTTTTTT. This sequence encodes CASSPHRATNEKLFF.

The chain has TRBV7-9 and TRBJ2-3; D is perhaps TRBD1 (5 bases). Trimming shortened V by 2 bases and J by 3 bases, and 6 bases separated the two germline ends. Per the germline V gene, CDR1 is SEHNR and CDR2 is FQNEAQ (reference sequence). This CDR3 region has 13 residues. This CDR3 reads CASSLQGTDTQYF. The DNA for the CDR3 is TGTGCCAGCAGCTTACAGGGAACAGATACGCAGTATTTT.

This clone was found once. V and J are TRBV15 and TRBJ2-7; 7 bases map to TRBD1. The CDR3 is 15 amino acids. Per germline, CDR1 LNHNV and CDR2 YYDKDF (reference sequence). V lost 5 bases and J lost 2; bases outside the gene matches: 9. The CDR3 DNA follows: TGTGCCACCAGCTTACACAGACAGGGTACCTACGAGCAGTACTTC. Its protein product is CATSLHRQGTYEQYF.

This chain connects TRBV7-9 to TRBJ2-1, with D perhaps matching TRBD2 (7 bases). The CDR3 consists of 13 residues. V was pared by 8 bases and J by 4 bases, with 12 bases between. The germline V gene encodes CDR1 SEHNR and CDR2 FQNEAQ (reference sequence). Here the CDR3 DNA reads TGTGCCAGCTGCGGGGGCCCTTACAATGAGCAGTTCTTC. Its protein is CASCGGPYNEQFF.

This chain joins TRBV3-1 (or the pseudogene TRBV3-2) and TRBJ1-6; 10 nucleotides line up with TRBD1. V dropped 2 bases and J dropped 14; count of bases not matched to a gene: 3. CDR1 LGHDT and CDR2 YNNKEL come from the germline V gene (reference sequence). The CDR3 is made up of 13 amino acids. The CDR3: CASSQTGQGSLHF. The CDR3 DNA reads as TGTGCCAGCAGCCAAACGGGACAGGGGTCCCTCCACTTT.

The rearrangement joins TRBV6-5 to TRBJ1-5; 7 nucleotides align to TRBD1. CDR1 MNHEY and CDR2 SVGAGI come from the germline V gene. J was trimmed by 9 bases and V by 6 bases; bases with no gene match: 8. The CDR3 contains 13 residues. This chain's CDR3 is CASSRDRVLPQHF. The CDR3 region has the DNA TGTGCCAGCAGCAGAGACAGGGTGCTGCCCCAGCATTTT.

The chain carries TRBV2 and TRBJ2-2; 9 positions agree with TRBD2. CDR1 SNHLY and CDR2 FYNNEI come from the germline V gene. This CDR3 has 18 amino acids. The junction had 9 bases not matched to a gene; V was cut back by 4 bases and J by 0 bases. CDR3 in amino acids: CASSASSPSGANTGELFF. The CDR3 nucleotides read TGTGCCAGCAGTGCCAGTTCCCCTAGCGGGGCGAACACCGGGGAGCTGTTTTTT. The whole variable domain, filled in from reference TRBV2 and TRBJ2-2, reads EPEVTQTPSHQVTQMGQEVILRCVPISNHLYFYWYRQILGQKVEFLVSFYNNEISEKSEIFDDQFSVERPDGSNFTLKIRSTKLEDSAMYFCASSASSPSGANTGELFFGEGSRLTVL.

CDR3 in amino acids: CASSPRRNSYEQYF. DNA of the CDR3: TGTGCCAGCAGCCCCCGGAGGAATTCCTACGAGCAGTACTTC. V is TRBV9 and J is TRBJ2-7; D perhaps matches TRBD2 (5 bases). Germline values: CDR1 SGDLS, CDR2 YYNGEE. V was trimmed by 4 bases and J by 1 base, leaving 12 bases between them. This CDR3 comprises 14 residues.

The chain has TRBV9 and TRBJ2-1, with TRBD1 matching over 7 bases. The junction had 9 bases not matched to a gene; V was cut back by 2 bases and J by 7 bases. The CDR3 consists of 15 residues. In germline, CDR1 is SGDLS, CDR2 YYNGEE. CDR3 sequence: CASSVGTVPKNEQFF. CDR3 coding DNA: TGTGCCAGCAGCGTCGGGACAGTACCAAAAAATGAGCAGTTCTTC.

Regarding this clone: This sample includes further DNA sequences coding for the same CDR3. This sequence joins TRBV7-8 and TRBJ2-3, with D possibly TRBD2 on 5 matching bases. Between the trimmed V and J ends, which lost 6 bases and 5 bases, there was a span of 12 bases. The CDR3 runs 13 residues. The V gene's germline CDR1 is SGHVS and CDR2 FQNEAQ. In nucleotides, the CDR3 is TGTGCCAGCAGTCTCTCTCGGGGAGATACGCAGTATTTT. Translated: CASSLSRGDTQYF.

The chain uses TRBV10-1 and TRBJ2-3; 8 bases agree with TRBD2. The CDR3 contains 15 residues. In germline, CDR1 is WNHNN, CDR2 SYGVQD (reference sequence). Trimming removed 0 bases from V and 7 bases from J; junction bases left unmatched: 6. Written as DNA, the CDR3 is TGCGCCAGCAGTGAGTCCGGCGGGGGGCGAAATACGCAGTATTTT. Protein sequence: CASSESGGGRNTQYF.

The J gene is TRBJ1-1, the V gene TRBV28; D might be TRBD1 (5 bases). CDR1 is MDHEN and CDR2 is SYDVKM in the germline V gene. Trimming took 7 bases from V and 4 from J, leaving 16 bases between them. The length of the CDR3 is 14 residues. CDR3 bases: TGTGCCAGCACCGTGACAGTTGTGGGCACTGAAGCTTTCTTT. It codes for CASTVTVVGTEAFF.

The chain combines TRBV7-6 with TRBJ2-2, with D possibly TRBD1 on 5 matching bases. The CDR3 is 16 residues long. Germline V gene lookup returns CDR1 SGHVS and CDR2 FNYEAQ. V was trimmed by 4 bases and J by 0 bases, leaving 12 bases between them. In DNA, the CDR3 is TGTGCCAGCAGCTCGAGGACAATCGCGAACACCGGGGAGCTGTTTTTT. Its translation: CASSSRTIANTGELFF. The entire variable domain, with the rest obtained from reference TRBV7-6 and TRBJ2-2, is as follows: GAGVSQSPRYKVTKRGQDVALRCDPISGHVSLYWYRQALGQGPEFLTYFNYEAQQDKSGLPNDRFSAERPEGSISTLTIQRTEQRDSAMYRCASSSRTIANTGELFFGEGSRLTVL.

The chain links TRBV7-3 to TRBJ2-2; weak D call: TRBD1 (6 bases). The CDR3 contains 15 residues. The germline V and J ends were trimmed by 5 bases and 7 bases, with 17 bases remaining between them. The germline V gene encodes CDR1 SGHTA and CDR2 FQGTGA. The CDR3 spells CASSLGQGLVGELFF. For the CDR3, the DNA is TGTGCCAGCAGCCTCGGGCAGGGGCTAGTCGGGGAGCTGTTTTTT.

This rearrangement joins TRBV19 to TRBJ2-2; D is perhaps TRBD2 (5 bases). V was trimmed by 5 bases and J by 5 bases, leaving 15 bases between them. The germline gives CDR1 LNHDA, CDR2 SQIVND (reference sequence). The CDR3 is 15 residues long. Here the CDR3 DNA reads TGTGCCAGTAGTCCTTGGCAGGAGGCAACCGGGGAGCTGTTTTTT. It encodes CASSPWQEATGELFF.

The rearrangement links TRBV7-2 to TRBJ1-2, with a possible D match to TRBD1 (6 bases). Germline CDR1 and CDR2: SGHTA and FQGNSA. This CDR3 has 14 amino acids. V lost 2 bases and J lost 7, with 14 bases in between. The CDR3 protein is CASSLRSGEGGYTF. DNA of the CDR3: TGTGCCAGCAGCTTACGTTCAGGGGAAGGTGGCTACACCTTC.

The gene calls are TRBV7-2 and TRBJ1-1; D may be TRBD1 (5 bases). The CDR3 runs 15 residues. CDR1 is SGHTA, CDR2 FQGNSA, per germline. Trimming cost V 2 bases and J 0 bases, with 10 bases left between them. The DNA of the CDR3 is TGTGCCAGCAGCTTACTGGGGGGGATGAACACTGAAGCTTTCTTT. Translating gives CASSLLGGMNTEAFF.

The chain is built from TRBV7-9 and TRBJ2-7; tentative D call: TRBD2 (5 bases). This CDR3 has 15 residues. CDR1 and CDR2 (germline): SEHNR, FQNEAQ (reference sequence). V lost 4 bases and J 2 bases, leaving 15 bases between the germline ends. In DNA, the CDR3 is TGTGCCAGCAGCTCGTGGCGGACTGATCCCTACGAGCAGTACTTC. Its translation is CASSSWRTDPYEQYF.